This T cell receptor beta chain was captured by sequencing in a study of T cells after yellow fever vaccination. General observations from the study: High-abundance clonotypes from the bulk population could contaminate FACS-sorted repertoires. Once the booster was given, most primary-vaccination clones reappeared, at around 95% for CD4 and over 85% for CD8. There was a small share of clonotypes that showed up in both the CD4 and CD8 compartments.

UMIs were added to TCR cDNA along with a universal primer site when it was made by 5'RACE template switching. TCRdb recomputed calls from the 5' RACE reads with MiXCR, one row per CDR3 protein. In the table there are roughly 79,000 distinct CDR3 sequences, about 7.7% of which are singletons. A note on this clonotype: Its antigen is as yet unknown.

Unmatched junction bases numbered 4, after V lost 5 bases and J lost 2 bases. Germline V CDR1 and CDR2: GTSNPN, SVGIG (reference sequence). The CDR3 has 13 residues. This chain uses TRBV30 with TRBJ2-3, with 7 positions matching TRBD1. The specimen was CD8+ T cells sorted from PBMCs, collected less than 11 days after the first yellow fever vaccination. The source is a young man who received the YFV17D yellow fever vaccine. The CDR3 DNA sequence: TGTGCCTGGTCCAGGGGGAACACAGATACGCAGTATTTT. Its translation is CAWSRGNTDTQYF.